Following are 18 T cell receptor beta chains from one sample sequenced in a study of T cell responses to AZD1222 COVID-19 vaccine. Generated by immunoSEQ multiplex PCR, the TCRdb table keeps only in-frame clones and is missing some. The sample includes 240,000 or so clones, 93% of them seen just once. Sequenced here: peripheral blood, sampled on day 0 of AZD1222 vaccination. The receptors were gathered from an adult in good health.

The chain links TRBV3-1 (or the pseudogene TRBV3-2) to TRBJ2-7, with D possibly matching TRBD1 (5 bases). Trimming removed 0 bases at V and 2 bases at J, with 11 bases between. The CDR3 extends over 15 amino acids. The germline CDR1 and CDR2 sequences are LGHDT and YNNKEL (reference sequence). CDR3 DNA sequence: TGTGCCAGCAGCCAAGAAATGGTCAGGGCCTACGAGCAGTACTTC. This sequence encodes CASSQEMVRAYEQYF.

This clone appeared a few times. The DNA for the CDR3 is TGTGCCAGCAGCCAAGAAGGCGGGAGGTCCTACGAGCAGTACTTC. It translates to CASSQEGGRSYEQYF. The chain combines TRBV4-2 with TRBJ2-7, with 8 nucleotides matching TRBD2. Germline CDR1 is LGHNA and CDR2 is YNFKEQ. V lost 0 bases, J lost 1 base, and 2 bases stayed unmatched. The length of the CDR3 is 15 residues.

This clone was picked up a small number of times. This CDR3 is CASSGRQGNQPQHF. CDR3 nucleotide sequence: TGTGCCAGCAGTGGGAGACAGGGGAATCAGCCCCAGCATTTT. The chain joins TRBV27 to TRBJ1-5, with 8 bases aligning to TRBD1. Trimming cost V 5 bases and J 4 bases; bases outside gene matches: 4. The CDR3 is 14 residues long. Per germline, CDR1 MNHEY and CDR2 SMNVEV (reference sequence).

The CDR3 loop reads CASSESGGHPYEQYF. In nucleotides, the CDR3 is TGTGCCAGCAGTGAGAGCGGGGGGCACCCCTACGAGCAGTACTTC. The chain employs TRBV2 and TRBJ2-7, with 9 bases identical to TRBD2. This CDR3 spans 15 amino acids. V lost 3 bases, J lost 2 bases, and 5 bases stayed unmatched. Germline V gene lookup returns CDR1 SNHLY and CDR2 FYNNEI.

The V gene is TRBV4-1, the J gene TRBJ1-5; D unresolved. V gave up 0 bases and J gave up 7 bases, with 13 bases separating them. The CDR3 covers 15 residues. Germline CDR1 and CDR2: MGHRA and YSYEKL. The CDR3, as DNA: TGCGCCAGCAGCCAAGAGTCCAGGATCGGGCAGCCCCAGCATTTT. Its protein is CASSQESRIGQPQHF.

The chain couples TRBV15 to TRBJ2-7; D gene ambiguous. The germline V gene encodes CDR1 LNHNV and CDR2 YYDKDF (reference sequence). The CDR3 has 15 amino acids. Trimming removed 0 bases at V and 3 bases at J, with 12 bases between. CDR3 residues: CATSRDRSRYYEQYF. For the CDR3, the DNA is TGTGCCACCAGCAGAGATCGGTCCCGATACTACGAGCAGTACTTC.

The chain carries TRBV28 and TRBJ1-2; 9 nucleotides align to TRBD1. This CDR3 contains 14 residues. Unmatched junction bases numbered 12, after V lost 8 bases and J lost 8 bases. Per germline, CDR1 MDHEN and CDR2 SYDVKM. The CDR3 region is CASLPGQGFVGYTF. CDR3 coding DNA: TGTGCCAGCCTCCCGGGACAGGGCTTCGTGGGCTACACCTTC.

The chain uses TRBV7-9 and TRBJ2-7; D is perhaps TRBD1 (5 bases). This CDR3 has 14 residues. The germline CDR1 and CDR2 sequences are SEHNR and FQNEAQ (reference sequence). Trimming left V 5 bases short and J 5 bases short, with 16 bases between. The CDR3, as DNA: TGTGCCAGCAGCCATACAATAGGGGCGGACGAGCAGTACTTC. Amino acids: CASSHTIGADEQYF.

CDR3 in DNA: TGTGCCAGAGGGGGACAGGGAGTCGCGAACACCGGGGAGCTGTTTTTT. Its translation: CARGGQGVANTGELFF. This chain joins TRBV21-1 and TRBJ2-2; the DNA was not used to check the table's D call, TRBD1. TRBV21-1 is an annotated pseudogene. This CDR3 is built from 16 residues.

The chain combines TRBV11-1 with TRBJ1-1; D remains ambiguous. This CDR3 contains 13 residues. The germline V and J ends were trimmed by 3 bases and 0 bases, with 5 bases remaining between them. The germline V gene has CDR1 SGHAT and CDR2 FQDESV (reference sequence). CDR3 nucleotide sequence: TGTGCCAGCAGCTTGATTATGAACACTGAAGCTTTCTTT. It specifies CASSLIMNTEAFF.

This sequence joins TRBV27 and TRBJ1-2; the match to TRBD1 covers 9 bases. The germline V gene encodes CDR1 MNHEY and CDR2 SMNVEV (reference sequence). The CDR3 loop spans 13 amino acids. Trimming cost V 5 bases and J 8 bases; bases outside gene matches: 6. The CDR3 sequence: CASSTQGAGGYTF. Here the CDR3 DNA reads TGTGCCAGCAGTACACAGGGGGCTGGGGGCTACACCTTC.

This chain connects TRBV18 to TRBJ2-2; perhaps TRBD2 as D (6 bases). Germline V CDR1 and CDR2: KGHSH, LQKENI. The V end lost 8 bases, the J end lost 5 bases, and 18 bases lay between the germline ends. This CDR3 has 15 residues. The CDR3 sequence is CASTSGLQMTGELFF. The CDR3, as DNA: TGTGCCAGCACATCGGGACTCCAGATGACCGGGGAGCTGTTTTTT.

The chain couples TRBV3-1 (or the pseudogene TRBV3-2) to TRBJ2-7, with 12 bases lining up with TRBD2. The J segment lost 3 bases and the V segment lost 3 bases, leaving 3 bases of the junction unmatched. The CDR3 loop spans 15 amino acids. Germline CDR1 reads LGHDT; CDR2 reads YNNKEL (reference sequence). CDR3: CASSHGTSGLYEQYF. CDR3 nucleotides: TGTGCCAGCAGCCACGGGACTAGCGGGCTCTACGAGCAGTACTTC.

The chain carries TRBV2 and TRBJ1-2; D ambiguous. CDR1 is SNHLY, CDR2 FYNNEI, per germline. Deletions cut 4 bases from V and 0 bases from J, with 12 bases between. This CDR3 region has 15 residues. The CDR3 DNA reads TGTGCCAGCAGTGCCCTCCGTCAAACTAACTATGGCTACACCTTC. Translated: CASSALRQTNYGYTF.

This sequence joins TRBV12-3 or TRBV12-4 and TRBJ1-2; D ambiguous. The CDR3 spans 13 residues. V was pared by 2 bases and J by 0 bases, with 4 bases between. CDR3 in amino acids: CASSLWANYGYTF. DNA for the CDR3: TGTGCCAGCAGTTTATGGGCTAACTATGGCTACACCTTC.

The V and J genes are TRBV4-3 and TRBJ2-6, with D perhaps matching TRBD2 (6 bases). The CDR3 is 20 residues long. Germline V lookup: CDR1 LGHNA, CDR2 YSLEER. Trimming stripped 4 bases from V and 4 bases from J, with 26 bases between. The CDR3 DNA reads TGCGCCAGCAGCCCCCACAGTGGCCGACGGCGGGGATTAGGGGCCAACGTCCTGACTTTC. Protein product: CASSPHSGRRRGLGANVLTF.

The V and J genes are TRBV28 and TRBJ2-7, with D possibly matching TRBD1 (5 bases). Germline V CDR1 and CDR2: MDHEN, SYDVKM. The CDR3 contains 13 residues. The germline V and J ends were trimmed by 7 bases and 3 bases, with 13 bases remaining between them. In DNA form, the CDR3 reads TGTGCCAGCACCCGTGGACACTTCTACGAGCAGTACTTC. Protein sequence: CASTRGHFYEQYF.

This chain uses TRBV5-4 with TRBJ2-7; D is perhaps TRBD2 (6 bases). Germline lookup yields CDR1 SGHNT and CDR2 YYREEE (reference sequence). V was shortened by 0 bases and J by 3 bases, with 10 bases between the two germline ends. The CDR3 runs 14 residues. Here the CDR3 reads CASSLGLEDYEQYF. The DNA for the CDR3 is TGTGCCAGCAGCTTGGGACTAGAGGACTACGAGCAGTACTTC. The full variable domain, with the rest looked up from reference TRBV5-4 and TRBJ2-7, is ETGVTQSPTHLIKTRGQQVTLRCSSQSGHNTVSWYQQALGQGPQFIFQYYREEENGRGNFPPRFSGLQFPNYSSELNVNALELDDSALYLCASSLGLEDYEQYFGPGTRLTVT.